The present T cell receptor (beta chain) was sequenced within a study of blood T cells in healthy people across ages. Whole-study context: Every two T cells gave about one barcoded beta molecule via template switching.

In its sample, this clonotype was seen many times. Alongside a J-beta primer mix, a sample-barcoded 5' primer served in a second PCR lasting 7 to 11 cycles. TCRdb called the 5' RACE reads again in MiXCR, with one record for every CDR3 protein. The sample carries fewer than 900,000 distinct CDR3 sequences, roughly 34% recorded once. With 3 bases removed from V and 7 bases from J, the gap between germline ends came to 13 bases. The CDR3 length is 14 residues. This receptor was taken from a man aged 18 to 29 in good health. The V call is TRBV12-3 or TRBV12-4, the J call TRBJ2-1; D is uncertain. The specimen sequenced was blood. The CDR3: CASSFGRVGNEQFF. Written as DNA, the CDR3 is TGTGCCAGCAGTTTTGGAAGAGTGGGGAATGAGCAGTTCTTC.